Listed here are 4 T cell receptor beta chains from one sample, sequenced in a study of blood T cell repertoires in COVID-19. The protocol was immunoSEQ multiplex PCR, while the TCRdb copy is restricted to in-frame clones and leaves out a portion. The sample consists of 350,000 or so clones, roughly 90% of them appearing once. Sequenced sample: PBMCs or T cells enriched from blood (not recorded which). The receptor source for this set is a woman in her 30s who had recovered from COVID-19.

The chain has TRBV5-1 and TRBJ2-4, with 7 positions matching TRBD2. V lost 0 bases to trimming and J lost 6 bases; unmatched junction nucleotides: 6. Germline CDR1 SGHRS, CDR2 YFSETQ. The CDR3 covers 15 residues. The CDR3 DNA is TGCGCCAGCAGCTTGGCCGTGTCTAGCGGAAACATTCAGTACTTC. Residues: CASSLAVSSGNIQYF.

The V call is TRBV28, the J call TRBJ2-1, with TRBD1 matching 9 bases. CDR1 MDHEN and CDR2 SYDVKM come from the germline V gene. CDR3 length: 15 residues. V was pared by 6 bases and J by 8 bases, with 11 bases of the junction left unmatched. The CDR3 spells CASSRQGVPLDEQFF. The CDR3, as DNA: TGTGCCAGCAGCCGACAGGGGGTACCCCTCGATGAGCAGTTCTTC. Looking up the rest from reference TRBV28 and TRBJ2-1 gives the full variable domain: DVKVTQSSRYLVKRTGEKVFLECVQDMDHENMFWYRQDPGLGLRLIYFSYDVKMKEKGDIPEGYSVSREKKERFSLILESASTNQTSMYLCASSRQGVPLDEQFFGPGTRLTVL.

This chain uses TRBV5-1 with TRBJ1-2; 8 bases are a match to TRBD1. There are 14 residues in the CDR3. Germline CDR1 and CDR2: SGHRS and YFSETQ. With V trimmed by 0 bases and J by 6 bases, 4 bases remained unmatched. The CDR3 sequence is CASSLVGTGDGYTF. Written as DNA, the CDR3 is TGCGCCAGCAGCTTGGTCGGGACAGGAGATGGCTACACCTTC.

The chain employs TRBV6-5 and TRBJ1-1; D call uncertain. Looked up from germline, CDR1 is MNHEY and CDR2 is SVGAGI. The V end was cut by 0 bases, the J end by 6 bases, with 8 bases between. The CDR3 is 13 residues long. Here the CDR3 DNA reads TGTGCCAGCAGTTACTCGTCAGGTTCTGAAGCTTTCTTT. This gives the protein CASSYSSGSEAFF.